The rows below give T cell receptor beta chains drawn from one sample of a study of T cells and copy number aberrations in small-cell lung cancer. Profiled with immunoSEQ multiplex PCR; TCRdb holds only in-frame clones, not every one. The sample carries some 9,300 clones, about 80% recorded once. The sample comprised normal tissue next to the tumor. Receptors originate from a man aged 55 to 70 with small cell lung cancer. Both conserved end residues are part of each CDR3. A D gene is named only where the DNA matches it firmly. A row's size may be missing; if present it is once, few, many or a size class.

D: .
V: TRBV5-1
size: .
J: TRBJ1-2
DNA: TGCGCCAGCAGCTTGGGCGGAGCGGGAGATGGCTACACCTTC
CDR3: CASSLGGAGDGYTF

D: .
V: TRBV7-8
size: .
J: TRBJ2-6
DNA: TGTGCCAGCAGCTTAGTGGGCTTGGACTTCTCTGGGGCCAACGTCCTGACTTTC
CDR3: CASSLVGLDFSGANVLTF

D: .
V: TRBV7-2
size: once
J: TRBJ1-3
DNA: TGTGCCACCAGCACCGGGGGCTCGAGCTCTGGAAACACCATATATTTT
CDR3: CATSTGGSSSGNTIYF

D: .
V: TRBV29-1
size: .
J: TRBJ1-2
DNA: TGCAGCGTTGAAGACGCCTGGGAAGAGGATAACTATGGCTACACCTTC
CDR3: CSVEDAWEEDNYGYTF

D: .
V: TRBV14
size: .
J: TRBJ2-5
DNA: TGTACCAGCAGCGTCCTCTTTGTTGGAGGACAAGAGACCCAGTACTTC
CDR3: CTSSVLFVGGQETQYF

D: .
V: TRBV11-2
size: .
J: TRBJ2-7
DNA: TGTGCCAGCAGCTTGAAGGTCCAGCCAAGCTCCTACGAGCAGTACTTC
CDR3: CASSLKVQPSSYEQYF

D: TRBD2
V: TRBV6-1
size: .
J: TRBJ2-1
DNA: TGTGCCAGCAGTGAAGGACTAGCGGTTTACACACTTGAGCAGTTCTTC
CDR3: CASSEGLAVYTLEQFF

D: .
V: TRBV28
size: few
J: TRBJ1-2
DNA: TGTGCCAGCAGTTTAGCCAGCTATGGCTACACCTTC
CDR3: CASSLASYGYTF

D: TRBD2
V: TRBV6-1
size: .
J: TRBJ2-3
DNA: TGTGCCAGCAGTGAACTCGCGGGGGAGCTGGATACGCAGTATTTT
CDR3: CASSELAGELDTQYF

D: .
V: TRBV29-1
size: few
J: TRBJ2-2
DNA: TGCAGCGTTTGGCACACCGGGGAGCTGTTTTTT
CDR3: CSVWHTGELFF

D: TRBD2
V: TRBV5-1
size: .
J: TRBJ2-3
DNA: TGCGCCAGCAGCCTAGCCGGGACTACCGGGGGAGATACGCAGTATTTT
CDR3: CASSLAGTTGGDTQYF

D: .
V: TRBV18
size: .
J: TRBJ1-1
DNA: TGTGCCAGCTCACCATACGACGAGGTCACTGAAGCTTTCTTT
CDR3: CASSPYDEVTEAFF

D: TRBD1
V: TRBV6-5
size: .
J: TRBJ2-3
DNA: TGTGCCAGCAGCAAAAGACAGGGGGGGACAGATACGCAGTATTTT
CDR3: CASSKRQGGTDTQYF

D: TRBD2
V: TRBV19
size: .
J: TRBJ2-7
DNA: TGTGCCAGTAGTTCCCAGGGACTAGCGGAAACCTACGAGCAGTACTTC
CDR3: CASSSQGLAETYEQYF

D: TRBD2
V: TRBV19
size: .
J: TRBJ2-7
DNA: TGTGCCAGTAGCAACGTCGGCCTAGCGGGAGGATCCGAGCAGTACTTC
CDR3: CASSNVGLAGGSEQYF

D: .
V: TRBV28
size: .
J: TRBJ2-7
DNA: TGTGCCAGCAGGACCGGGGGCACCTACGAGCAGTACTTC
CDR3: CASRTGGTYEQYF

D: .
V: TRBV11-2
size: .
J: TRBJ2-7
DNA: TGTGCCAGCAGCTTACCGTCCCTGGGCGAGCAGTACTTC
CDR3: CASSLPSLGEQYF

D: TRBD2
V: TRBV9
size: .
J: TRBJ2-3
DNA: TGTGCCAGCAGCGCGGGAGGGGCAGACACAGATACGCAGTATTTT
CDR3: CASSAGGADTDTQYF

D: TRBD2
V: TRBV5-1
size: .
J: TRBJ2-3
DNA: TGCGCCAGCAGCTTGTTTTCCGGCGGGAGCAGCACAGATACGCAGTATTTT
CDR3: CASSLFSGGSSTDTQYF

D: TRBD2
V: TRBV5-1
size: .
J: TRBJ2-7
DNA: TGCGCCAGCAGCCCCAGGGTCAAAGCGGGAGTTAACGAGCAGTACTTC
CDR3: CASSPRVKAGVNEQYF

D: .
V: TRBV28
size: .
J: TRBJ2-5
DNA: TGTGCCAGCAGTGGTACACAGCGGAACCAAGAGACCCAGTACTTC
CDR3: CASSGTQRNQETQYF

D: .
V: TRBV2
size: .
J: TRBJ2-1
DNA: TGTGCCAGCAGATTTAGGCTCTCGAGGACTTACAATGAGCAGTTCTTC
CDR3: CASRFRLSRTYNEQFF

D: .
V: TRBV27
size: .
J: TRBJ1-1
DNA: TGTGCCAGTTATACCCCGCGGGGCACTGAAGCTTTCTTT
CDR3: CASYTPRGTEAFF

D: .
V: TRBV6-1
size: once
J: TRBJ1-1
DNA: TGTGCCAGCAGTGAACTGCGCGGTCCTGAAGCTTTCTTT
CDR3: CASSELRGPEAFF

D: .
V: TRBV12-5
size: .
J: TRBJ2-1
DNA: TGTGCTAGTCATAAAGGGGGAGAGGCCTACAATGAGCAGTTCTTC
CDR3: CASHKGGEAYNEQFF

D: TRBD2
V: TRBV28
size: .
J: TRBJ2-3
DNA: TGTGCCAGCAGTTTAGCGGGAGGGCGGGGAACGCAGTATTTT
CDR3: CASSLAGGRGTQYF

D: .
V: TRBV15
size: .
J: TRBJ2-5
DNA: TGTGCCACCAGCAGAGATCGTGTCCAGAAGACCCAGTACTTC
CDR3: CATSRDRVQKTQYF

D: .
V: TRBV29-1
size: .
J: TRBJ2-7
DNA: TGCAGCGTCGCCCTAATTCGGGCAGGGCCCTACGAGCAGTACTTC
CDR3: CSVALIRAGPYEQYF

D: TRBD1
V: TRBV5-1
size: .
J: TRBJ1-2
DNA: TGCGCCAGCAGCTTGGTGGGGGGACAGGGTTCCAGCGGCTACACCTTC
CDR3: CASSLVGGQGSSGYTF

D: .
V: TRBV5-4
size: .
J: TRBJ1-2
DNA: TGTGCCAGCAGCACCGGGACAAGTAACTATGGCTACACCTTC
CDR3: CASSTGTSNYGYTF

D: .
V: TRBV19
size: .
J: TRBJ2-4
DNA: TGTGCCAGTAGTAGGGATGTCGGATCCAAAAACATTCAGTACTTC
CDR3: CASSRDVGSKNIQYF

D: .
V: TRBV7-2
size: .
J: TRBJ2-7
DNA: TGTGCCAGCAGCTTTTCGCGGGACCCTCGTGTCTACGAGCAGTACTTC
CDR3: CASSFSRDPRVYEQYF

D: .
V: TRBV7-9
size: .
J: TRBJ1-1
DNA: TGTGCCAGCAGCTTGGCCGACAGAACTGAAGCTTTCTTT
CDR3: CASSLADRTEAFF

D: TRBD2
V: TRBV5-1
size: .
J: TRBJ2-1
DNA: TGCGCCAGCAGCTTTAGACTAGCGGGCGCCTACTCCTACAATGAGCAGTTCTTC
CDR3: CASSFRLAGAYSYNEQFF

D: .
V: TRBV18
size: few
J: TRBJ1-2
DNA: TGTGCCAGCTCATCGACGGAAAGAAGCCTCTTC
CDR3: CASSSTERSLF

D: TRBD2
V: TRBV5-1
size: .
J: TRBJ2-1
DNA: TGCGCCAGCAGCTTTGGACTAGCGGGAGATGAGCAGTTCTTC
CDR3: CASSFGLAGDEQFF

D: .
V: TRBV27
size: .
J: TRBJ1-5
DNA: TGTGCCAGCAGTTTAGTGGGCAATCAGCCCCAGCATTTT
CDR3: CASSLVGNQPQHF

D: .
V: TRBV27
size: .
J: TRBJ2-3
DNA: TGTGCCAGCAGTTTGCTCAGGAAAGGATGGTTAGATACGCAGTATTTT
CDR3: CASSLLRKGWLDTQYF

D: .
V: TRBV7-2
size: .
J: TRBJ1-2
DNA: TGTGCCAGCAGCTTATCGGGTGGGGGGACTGGGGGCTACACCTTC
CDR3: CASSLSGGGTGGYTF

D: .
V: TRBV9
size: .
J: TRBJ2-7
DNA: TGTGCCAGCAGCACCGAAGGAGACCCTTCCTACGAGCAGTACTTC
CDR3: CASSTEGDPSYEQYF

D: .
V: TRBV5-4
size: .
J: TRBJ2-2
DNA: TGTGCCAGCGGCAATCCGGGACACAACACCGGGGAGCTGTTTTTT
CDR3: CASGNPGHNTGELFF

D: TRBD2
V: TRBV5-1
size: .
J: TRBJ2-1
DNA: TGCGCCAGCTACCCCGGGACTAGCGGGACCGGTGAGCAGTTCTTC
CDR3: CASYPGTSGTGEQFF

D: TRBD1
V: TRBV27
size: .
J: TRBJ2-1
DNA: TGTGCCAGCAGTTTAGGGACAGCCAATAATGAGCAGTTCTTC
CDR3: CASSLGTANNEQFF